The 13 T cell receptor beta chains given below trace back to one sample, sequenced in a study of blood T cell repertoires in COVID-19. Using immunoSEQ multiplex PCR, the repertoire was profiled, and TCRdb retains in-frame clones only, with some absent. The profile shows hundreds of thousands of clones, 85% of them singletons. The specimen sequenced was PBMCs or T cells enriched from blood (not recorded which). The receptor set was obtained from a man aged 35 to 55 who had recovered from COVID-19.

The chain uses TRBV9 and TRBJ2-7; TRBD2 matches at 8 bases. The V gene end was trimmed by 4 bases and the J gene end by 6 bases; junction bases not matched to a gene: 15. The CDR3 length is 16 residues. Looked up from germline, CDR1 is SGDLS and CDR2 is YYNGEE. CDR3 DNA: TGTGCCAGCAGCCCCTGGGAACGGGAGGGCCAGCCCGAGCAGTACTTC. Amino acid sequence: CASSPWEREGQPEQYF.

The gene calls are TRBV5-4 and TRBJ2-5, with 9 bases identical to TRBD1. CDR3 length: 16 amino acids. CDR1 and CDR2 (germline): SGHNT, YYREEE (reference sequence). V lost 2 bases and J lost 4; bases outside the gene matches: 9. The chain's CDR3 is CASSLPGTGTVETQYF. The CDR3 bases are TGTGCCAGCAGCTTACCCGGGACAGGGACGGTAGAGACCCAGTACTTC. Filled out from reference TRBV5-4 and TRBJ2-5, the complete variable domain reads ETGVTQSPTHLIKTRGQQVTLRCSSQSGHNTVSWYQQALGQGPQFIFQYYREEENGRGNFPPRFSGLQFPNYSSELNVNALELDDSALYLCASSLPGTGTVETQYFGPGTRLLVL.

In DNA, the CDR3 is TGTGCCAGCGCGCCTTTACAGGGCAGCTATGGCTACACCTTC. This translates into CASAPLQGSYGYTF. The chain recombines TRBV19 with TRBJ1-2; possible D gene TRBD1, 6 bases. The germline gives CDR1 LNHDA, CDR2 SQIVND (reference sequence). The CDR3 sequence is 14 residues long. Trimming pared 9 bases from V and 4 bases from J, leaving 18 bases between.

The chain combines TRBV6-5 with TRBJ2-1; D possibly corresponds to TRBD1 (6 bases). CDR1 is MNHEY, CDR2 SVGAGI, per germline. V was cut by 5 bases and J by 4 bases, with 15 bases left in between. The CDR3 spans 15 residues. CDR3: CASSHRTAFYNEQFF. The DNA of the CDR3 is TGTGCCAGCAGTCACCGGACAGCCTTTTACAATGAGCAGTTCTTC.

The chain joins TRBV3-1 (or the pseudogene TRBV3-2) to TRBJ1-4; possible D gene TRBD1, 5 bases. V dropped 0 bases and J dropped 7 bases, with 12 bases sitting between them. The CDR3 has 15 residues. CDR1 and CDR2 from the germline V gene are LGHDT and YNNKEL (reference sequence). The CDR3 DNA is TGTGCCAGCAGCCAAGATCGGGGGGTCCTTGAAAAACTGTTTTTT. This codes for CASSQDRGVLEKLFF.

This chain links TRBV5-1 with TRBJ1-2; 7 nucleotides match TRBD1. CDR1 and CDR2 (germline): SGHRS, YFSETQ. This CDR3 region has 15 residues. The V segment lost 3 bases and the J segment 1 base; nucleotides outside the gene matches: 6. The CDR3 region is CASSSGQLLNYGYTF. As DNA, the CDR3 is TGCGCCAGCAGCTCGGGACAGTTACTTAACTATGGCTACACCTTC.

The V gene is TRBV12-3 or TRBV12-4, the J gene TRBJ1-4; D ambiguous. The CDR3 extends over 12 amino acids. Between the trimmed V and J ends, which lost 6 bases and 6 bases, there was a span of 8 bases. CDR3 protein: CASRVSDEKLFF. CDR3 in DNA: TGTGCCAGCAGGGTTTCGGATGAAAAACTGTTTTTT.

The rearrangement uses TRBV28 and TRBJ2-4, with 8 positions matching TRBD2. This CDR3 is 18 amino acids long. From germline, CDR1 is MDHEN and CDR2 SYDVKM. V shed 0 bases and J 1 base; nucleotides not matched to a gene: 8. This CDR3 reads CASSLWAGGRMAKNIQYF. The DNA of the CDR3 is TGTGCCAGCAGTTTATGGGCGGGGGGCCGAATGGCCAAAAACATTCAGTACTTC. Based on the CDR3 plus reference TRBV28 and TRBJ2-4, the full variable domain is DVKVTQSSRYLVKRTGEKVFLECVQDMDHENMFWYRQDPGLGLRLIYFSYDVKMKEKGDIPEGYSVSREKKERFSLILESASTNQTSMYLCASSLWAGGRMAKNIQYFGAGTRLSVL.

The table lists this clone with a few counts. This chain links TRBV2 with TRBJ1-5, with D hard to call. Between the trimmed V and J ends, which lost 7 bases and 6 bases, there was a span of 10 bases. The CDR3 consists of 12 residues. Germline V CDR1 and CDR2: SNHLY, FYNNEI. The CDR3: CASNHRGQPQHF. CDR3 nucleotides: TGTGCCAGCAATCATCGGGGTCAGCCCCAGCATTTT.

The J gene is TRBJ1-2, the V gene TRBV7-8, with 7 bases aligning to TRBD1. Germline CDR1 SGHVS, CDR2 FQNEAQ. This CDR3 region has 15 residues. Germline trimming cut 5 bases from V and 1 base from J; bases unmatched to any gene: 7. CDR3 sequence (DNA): TGTGCCAGCAGCCCTGGGCCAGGGGGTAACTATGGCTACACCTTC. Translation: CASSPGPGGNYGYTF.

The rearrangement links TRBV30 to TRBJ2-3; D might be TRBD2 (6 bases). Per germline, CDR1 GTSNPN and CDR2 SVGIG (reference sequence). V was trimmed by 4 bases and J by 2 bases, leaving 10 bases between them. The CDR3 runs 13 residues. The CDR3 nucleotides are TGTGCCTGGATGGGGGGATCCACAGATACGCAGTATTTT. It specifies CAWMGGSTDTQYF.

The CDR3 bases are TGTGCCAGCAGGTCCGAGCGGCGGAACACCGGGGAGCTGTTTTTT. Encoded protein: CASRSERRNTGELFF. J is TRBJ2-2 and V is TRBV2, with TRBD2 as a possible D gene (5 bases). Trimming left V 6 bases short and J 1 base short, with 12 bases between. From germline, CDR1 is SNHLY and CDR2 FYNNEI. The CDR3 runs 15 residues.

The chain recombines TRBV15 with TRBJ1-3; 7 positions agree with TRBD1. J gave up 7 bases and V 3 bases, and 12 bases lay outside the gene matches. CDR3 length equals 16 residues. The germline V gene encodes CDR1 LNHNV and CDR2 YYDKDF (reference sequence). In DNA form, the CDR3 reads TGTGCCACCAGCAGTACCCGACAGGGATTCAGGAACACCATATATTTT. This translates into CATSSTRQGFRNTIYF. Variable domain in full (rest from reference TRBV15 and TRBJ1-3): DAMVIQNPRYQVTQFGKPVTLSCSQTLNHNVMYWYQQKSSQAPKLLFHYYDKDFNNEADTPDNFQSRRPNTSFCFLDIRSPGLGDTAMYLCATSSTRQGFRNTIYFGEGSWLTVV.